This TCR beta chain was sequenced in a study of patients and donors after allogeneic stem cell transplantation. The CDR3 has 15 residues. Germline CDR1 SGDLS, CDR2 YYNGEE. Trimming stripped 3 bases from V and 4 bases from J, with 14 bases between. TCRdb ran MiXCR on the RT-PCR reads and lists one entry per CDR3 protein. Among roughly 190,000 distinct CDR3 sequences listed, 41% were seen once. The chain has TRBV9 and TRBJ2-1; D is ambiguous. The source material was blood, either unsorted or a sorted T cell fraction (not recorded which). This TCR came from a human donor who was either an allogeneic HSCT recipient or a stem cell or donor lymphocyte infusion donor (not recorded which). It is not recorded whose cells these are; they may come from a transplant donor. The CDR3 spells CASSASPSSYNEQFF. The CDR3 bases are TGTGCCAGCAGCGCTTCTCCGAGCTCTTACAATGAGCAGTTCTTC.